This T cell receptor beta chain originates from a study of identical twins. Points from the study as a whole: The authors drew conclusions from cross-sectional statistical analysis rather than following the same donors.

This CDR3 contains 13 residues. Through template switching, a universal primer site was introduced, and the cDNA contained unique molecular identifiers. TCRdb called the 5' RACE reads again in MiXCR, with one record for every CDR3 protein. The repertoire holds under 500,000 distinct CDR3 sequences, roughly 13% seen once, with approximately 1% in the top ten. On this clonotype: The antigen is unknown.

This sample was shared with a second study, whose subject was yellow fever vaccine responses in identical twins.

This receptor was taken from a woman aged 18-30 years in good health. The sample was CD4+ T cells sorted from blood. This chain links TRBV21-1 with TRBJ1-1; the D call of TRBD1 is as the table states it, not checked on the DNA. TRBV21-1 is designated a pseudogene. The CDR3 sequence: CASSKGDRTEAFF. The CDR3 bases are TGTGCCAGCAGCAAAGGGGACAGGACTGAAGCTTTCTTT.